This T cell receptor (beta chain) was profiled in a study of cytomegalovirus exposure and HLA in healthy donors. A note on this clone: Its antigen is unidentified.

The primer mix had 60 Vbeta and 13 Jbeta primers. Authors' methods: Some 9.9 million shared chains were among around 80 million unique TCR beta chains counted in a later analysis. Method: immunoSEQ multiplex PCR; TCRdb's copy keeps in-frame clones and lacks some. Clonal size and the V and J genes are those of that table, whereas D and trimming came from the DNA. The sample holds 120,000 or so clones, 78% seen once. Study-wide results and limits: The HLA-A and HLA-B alleles of most subjects were reportedly predicted accurately from TCR beta sequences. Most TCR sequences were seen very rarely across donors, but some public TCRs occurred in many. Altogether, 160 or so TCR beta chains were recorded as cytomegalovirus-associated.

The germline V gene has CDR1 MNHEY and CDR2 SVGAGI. The CDR3 totals 11 residues. Trimming shortened V by 5 bases and J by 6 bases, and 4 bases separated the two germline ends. The sequence was collected from a man between 25 and 39 years old in good health and CMV-seropositive. The sample consisted of PBMCs. J is TRBJ2-2 and V is TRBV6-5; D is uncertain. CDR3 amino acids: CASSSPGELFF. The CDR3 region has the DNA TGTGCCAGCAGTAGCCCCGGGGAGCTGTTTTTT.